Presented here are 18 T cell receptor beta chains from one specimen sequenced in a study of blood T cell repertoires in COVID-19. Generated by immunoSEQ multiplex PCR, the TCRdb table keeps only in-frame clones and is missing some. The table lists 30,000 to 40,000 clones, more than 80% of them singletons. Sequencing was done on a sample of peripheral blood. These receptors came from a man between 60 and 70 years old with active or convalescent COVID-19.

V gene TRBV6-5 combines with J gene TRBJ2-2, with TRBD2 matching over 8 bases. V lost 4 bases and J lost 8; bases outside the gene matches: 12. This CDR3 has 16 residues. Germline CDR1 is MNHEY and CDR2 is SVGAGI. The CDR3 DNA sequence: TGTGCCAGCAGTTTGGGACTAGGGTCCTCCTCTGGGGAGCTGTTTTTT. It translates to CASSLGLGSSSGELFF.

This rearrangement joins TRBV24-1 to TRBJ2-1; the match to TRBD2 covers 11 bases. With V trimmed by 4 bases and J by 5 bases, 6 bases remained unmatched. The length of the CDR3 is 16 residues. CDR1 KGHDR and CDR2 SFDVKD come from the germline V gene. CDR3 coding DNA: TGTGCCACCAGTGACCGGACTAGCGGGCCGAACAATGAGCAGTTCTTC. Its protein is CATSDRTSGPNNEQFF.

The rearrangement joins TRBV4-3 to TRBJ1-1; D call uncertain. V lost 0 bases to trimming and J lost 1 base, with 9 bases between them. Germline V CDR1 and CDR2: LGHNA, YSLEER. This CDR3 is 15 amino acids long. In DNA, the CDR3 is TGCGCCAGCAGCCAAGATCGGGCGGGGAACACTGAAGCTTTCTTT. It specifies CASSQDRAGNTEAFF.

The chain is built from TRBV19 and TRBJ2-1; weak D call: TRBD2 (5 bases). There are 16 residues in the CDR3. Germline V gene sequence: CDR1 LNHDA, CDR2 SQIVND (reference sequence). Deletions cut 8 bases from V and 3 bases from J, with 20 bases between. The CDR3 DNA reads as TGTGCCAGTGGCCCTCTTCTAGGACTTCTCTACAATGAGCAGTTCTTC. Amino acid sequence: CASGPLLGLLYNEQFF.

The chain recombines TRBV10-1 with TRBJ2-7; D not certain. CDR1 is WNHNN and CDR2 is SYGVQD in the germline V gene (reference sequence). V lost 4 bases, J lost 4 bases, and 2 bases lay in between. This CDR3 is 10 amino acids long. CDR3 amino acids: CASSAYEQYV. For the CDR3, the DNA is TGCGCCAGCAGTGCATACGAGCAGTACGTC.

V gene TRBV4-3 combines with J gene TRBJ2-5; 7 nucleotides match TRBD2. CDR3 length: 14 amino acids. Per germline, CDR1 LGHNA and CDR2 YSLEER. J gave up 8 bases and V 0 bases, and 6 bases lay outside the gene matches. CDR3 loop: CASSQDWGGGTQYF. Here the CDR3 DNA reads TGCGCCAGCAGCCAAGATTGGGGGGGTGGAACCCAGTACTTC.

A remark on this clone: One end of the junction is discordant with germline, which a read error may explain. The V gene is TRBV19, the J gene TRBJ2-2; 7 bases are shared with TRBD2. The CDR3 covers 15 residues. CDR1 and CDR2 (germline): LNHDA, SQIVND (reference sequence). The CDR3 nucleotides read TGTTCCAGTAGTCCCGGGACTAAAAACACCGGGGAGCTGTTTTTT. Amino acids: CSSSPGTKNTGELFF. The whole variable domain, remainder taken from reference TRBV19 and TRBJ2-2, is DGGITQSPKYLFRKEGQNVTLSCEQNLNHDAMYWYRQDPGQGLRLIYYSQIVNDFQKGDIAEGYSVSREKKESFPLTVTSAQKNPTAFYLCSSSPGTKNTGELFFGEGSRLTVL.

This chain joins TRBV10-3 and TRBJ2-1, with D perhaps matching TRBD2 (9 bases). Trimming stripped 10 bases from V and 9 bases from J, with 28 bases between. The CDR3 is 16 residues long. CDR1 and CDR2 (germline): ENHRY, SYGVKD. The CDR3 region has the DNA TGTGCCACCAAATATCAGGGGGCTAGCGGGAAGACTGAGCAGTTCTTC. It codes for CATKYQGASGKTEQFF.

This rearrangement joins TRBV5-1 to TRBJ1-3; 8 bases agree with TRBD1. V was pared by 4 bases and J by 4 bases, with 10 bases of the junction left unmatched. Germline V gives CDR1 SGHRS, CDR2 YFSETQ. The CDR3 covers 16 residues. CDR3: CASSPDRVRSGNTIYF. The CDR3 DNA reads as TGCGCCAGCAGCCCGGACAGGGTAAGGTCCGGAAACACCATATATTTT. The full variable domain, with the rest looked up from reference TRBV5-1 and TRBJ1-3, is KAGVTQTPRYLIKTRGQQVTLSCSPISGHRSVSWYQQTPGQGLQFLFEYFSETQRNKGNFPGRFSGRQFSNSRSEMNVSTLELGDSALYLCASSPDRVRSGNTIYFGEGSWLTVV.

There are a few counts of this clone. This chain uses TRBV19 with TRBJ1-5; 10 nucleotides match TRBD1. Germline CDR1 reads LNHDA; CDR2 reads SQIVND (reference sequence). Trimming took 6 bases from V and 2 from J; bases not matched to a gene: 7. The CDR3 has 16 residues. CDR3 protein: CASSIRGTGGNQPQHF. The DNA for the CDR3 is TGTGCCAGTAGCATCCGAGGGACAGGGGGCAATCAGCCCCAGCATTTT.

The chain couples TRBV29-1 to TRBJ1-2; D not certain. The CDR3 contains 19 residues. The germline gives CDR1 SQVTM, CDR2 ANQGSEA. V lost 1 base, J lost 2 bases, and 26 bases lay in between. CDR3 in amino acids: CSVEALPTVNSRKNYGYTF. CDR3 bases: TGCAGCGTTGAAGCTCTACCCACAGTCAATTCCCGAAAAAACTATGGCTACACCTTC.

V gene TRBV6-2 or TRBV6-3 combines with J gene TRBJ2-2; D not certain. Looked up from germline, CDR1 is MNHEY and CDR2 is SVGEGT. This CDR3 comprises 13 residues. Trimming pared 5 bases from V and 2 bases from J, leaving 6 bases between. CDR3 amino acids: CASSGTNTGELFF. The CDR3 DNA follows: TGTGCCAGCAGTGGCACCAACACCGGGGAGCTGTTTTTT.

Here the CDR3 DNA reads TGTGCCAGCAGCCAACTAGCGGGGGGGATCACAGATACGCAGTATTTT. This encodes CASSQLAGGITDTQYF. This chain connects TRBV14 to TRBJ2-3; 12 bases agree with TRBD2. Germline V CDR1 and CDR2: SGHDN, FVKESK. The V gene end was trimmed by 2 bases and the J gene end by 2 bases; junction bases not matched to a gene: 2. The CDR3 is 16 residues long.

This chain uses TRBV3-1 (or the pseudogene TRBV3-2) with TRBJ2-4; D unclear. Germline loops: CDR1 LGHDT, CDR2 YNNKEL (reference sequence). There are 14 residues in the CDR3. Trimming cost V 4 bases and J 2 bases, with 9 bases left between them. This chain's CDR3 is CASSRGQTKNIQYF. Written as DNA, the CDR3 is TGTGCCAGCAGCCGTGGTCAGACCAAAAACATTCAGTACTTC.

This clone came up once. The V and J genes are TRBV6-5 and TRBJ2-1, with no clear D. The V and J ends lost 6 bases and 8 bases respectively, with 8 bases between them. CDR1 MNHEY and CDR2 SVGAGI come from the germline V gene. CDR3 size: 11 residues. The CDR3 nucleotides read TGTGCCAGCAGGCGGTCTGATGAGCAGTTCTTC. Protein product: CASRRSDEQFF.

This chain uses TRBV7-9 with TRBJ1-1; D is uncertain. Germline V gene lookup returns CDR1 SEHNR and CDR2 FQNEAQ (reference sequence). The CDR3 sequence is 14 residues long. V lost 5 bases to trimming and J lost 4 bases, with 14 bases between them. Written as DNA, the CDR3 is TGTGCCAGCAGCCCGCGGCGGTTGGGCACTGAAGCTTTCTTT. Translating gives CASSPRRLGTEAFF.

The chain is built from TRBV5-1 and TRBJ2-2, with a possible D match to TRBD1 (6 bases). Trimming removed 2 bases at V and 6 bases at J, with 14 bases between. The length of the CDR3 is 15 residues. Germline assignment: CDR1 SGHRS and CDR2 YFSETQ. The CDR3 reads CASSLQGSRAGELFF. CDR3 nucleotide sequence: TGCGCCAGCAGCTTACAGGGTAGTAGAGCCGGGGAGCTGTTTTTT.

The V and J genes are TRBV7-9 and TRBJ1-5; no reliable D call. Deletions cut 3 bases from V and 0 bases from J, with 6 bases between. The CDR3 runs 14 residues. Germline CDR1 SEHNR, CDR2 FQNEAQ (reference sequence). The CDR3 sequence is CASSLGYSNQPQHF. CDR3 in DNA: TGTGCCAGCAGCTTGGGCTATAGCAATCAGCCCCAGCATTTT.